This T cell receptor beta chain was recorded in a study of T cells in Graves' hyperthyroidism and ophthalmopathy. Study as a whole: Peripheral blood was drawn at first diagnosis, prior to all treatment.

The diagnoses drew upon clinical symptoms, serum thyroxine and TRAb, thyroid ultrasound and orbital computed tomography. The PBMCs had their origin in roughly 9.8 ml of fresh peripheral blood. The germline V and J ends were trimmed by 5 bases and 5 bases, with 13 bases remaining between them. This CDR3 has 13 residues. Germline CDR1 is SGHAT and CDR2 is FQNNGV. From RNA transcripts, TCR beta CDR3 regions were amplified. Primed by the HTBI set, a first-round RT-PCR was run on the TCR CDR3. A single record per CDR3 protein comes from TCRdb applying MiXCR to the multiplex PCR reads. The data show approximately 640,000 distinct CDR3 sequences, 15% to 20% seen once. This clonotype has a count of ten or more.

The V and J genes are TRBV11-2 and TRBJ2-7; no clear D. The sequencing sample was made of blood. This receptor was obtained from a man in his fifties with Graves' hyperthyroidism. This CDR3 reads CASSHQNGNEQYF. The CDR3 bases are TGTGCCAGCAGCCATCAAAATGGAAACGAGCAGTACTTC.